This T cell receptor beta chain was identified during a study of cytomegalovirus exposure and HLA in healthy donors. Points from the study as a whole: The Asian-associated ancestry cluster reportedly had fewer N-insertions than the approximately 670-donor mean in a later analysis. In a later analysis, TCR beta V- and J-gene trimming showed a link to a missense DCLRE1C variant. Equally common other TCR beta chains were less clonally expanded than HLA-associated ones, a later analysis found. Reportedly, cytomegalovirus status was diagnosed with high sensitivity and specificity.

V was cut by 6 bases and J by 6 bases, with 12 bases left in between. The length of the CDR3 is 13 residues. CDR1 and CDR2 (germline): SNHLY, FYNNEI. The PCR ran on 60 Vbeta and 13 Jbeta primers. Libraries were prepared by immunoSEQ multiplex PCR; TCRdb keeps only in-frame clonotypes and omits some of them. The table has about 160,000 clones, around 79% seen once. Regarding this clone: The antigen remains unidentified.

The V call is TRBV2, the J call TRBJ1-5, with D possibly matching TRBD1 (6 bases). The sequenced material came from PBMCs. This receptor was obtained from a man between 40 and 49 years old in good health and CMV-seronegative. CDR3 amino acids: CASRDTRGQPQHF. The DNA of the CDR3 is TGTGCCAGCAGAGACACCAGGGGTCAGCCCCAGCATTTT. Full variable domain (rest looked up from reference TRBV2 and TRBJ1-5): EPEVTQTPSHQVTQMGQEVILRCVPISNHLYFYWYRQILGQKVEFLVSFYNNEISEKSEIFDDQFSVERPDGSNFTLKIRSTKLEDSAMYFCASRDTRGQPQHFGDGTRLSIL.